In its sample, the clone carrying this T cell receptor beta chain was seen a few times. The target antigen is unknown. The CDR3 spans 12 residues. Germline loops: CDR1 LNHDA, CDR2 SQIVND (reference sequence). V was trimmed by 3 bases and J by 8 bases, leaving 5 bases between them. These data originate in a study of post-analysis software for immune sequencing data. Prepared libraries of TCR beta cDNA carried unique molecular identifiers. TCRdb reprocessed the PCR reads with MiXCR, giving one entry per CDR3 protein. This table has 250,000 to 300,000 distinct CDR3 sequences, 35% to 45% appearing once. Study-level findings and limits: TRBV5-6, TRBV5-1 and TRBV20-1 were among a handful of TRBV segments more frequent in patients than controls. A significant reduction in normalized Chao1 diversity was observed in multiple sclerosis patients versus controls.

The source material was blood. This sequence was found in a girl aged 10-17 years with multiple sclerosis. The V and J genes are TRBV19 and TRBJ1-6; D unclear. CDR3 residues: CASSISDSPLHF. The CDR3 DNA reads TGTGCCAGTAGTATTAGCGATTCACCCCTCCACTTT.